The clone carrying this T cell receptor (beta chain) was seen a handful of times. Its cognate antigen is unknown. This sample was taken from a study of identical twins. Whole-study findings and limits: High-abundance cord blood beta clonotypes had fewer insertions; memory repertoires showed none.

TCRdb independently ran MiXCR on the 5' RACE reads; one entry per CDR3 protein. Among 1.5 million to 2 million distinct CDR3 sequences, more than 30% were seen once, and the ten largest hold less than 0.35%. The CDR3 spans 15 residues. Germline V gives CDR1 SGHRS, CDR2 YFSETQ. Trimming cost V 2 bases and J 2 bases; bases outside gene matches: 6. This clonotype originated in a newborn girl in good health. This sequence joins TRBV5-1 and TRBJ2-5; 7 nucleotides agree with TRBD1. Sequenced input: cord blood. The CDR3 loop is CASSLTGEKQETQYF. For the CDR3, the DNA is TGCGCCAGCAGCTTAACAGGGGAGAAACAAGAGACCCAGTACTTC.